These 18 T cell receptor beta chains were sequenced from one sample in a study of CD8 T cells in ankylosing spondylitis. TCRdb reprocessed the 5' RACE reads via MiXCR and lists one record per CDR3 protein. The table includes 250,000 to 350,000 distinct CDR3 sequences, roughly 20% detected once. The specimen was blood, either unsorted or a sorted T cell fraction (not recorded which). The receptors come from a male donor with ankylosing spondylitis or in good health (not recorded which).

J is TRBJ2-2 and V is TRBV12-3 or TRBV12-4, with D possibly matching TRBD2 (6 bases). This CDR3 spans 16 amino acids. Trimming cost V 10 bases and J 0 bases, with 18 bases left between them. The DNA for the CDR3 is TGTGCCAACAACGATGGGAGGCTAACGAACACCGGGGAGCTGTTTTTT. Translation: CANNDGRLTNTGELFF.

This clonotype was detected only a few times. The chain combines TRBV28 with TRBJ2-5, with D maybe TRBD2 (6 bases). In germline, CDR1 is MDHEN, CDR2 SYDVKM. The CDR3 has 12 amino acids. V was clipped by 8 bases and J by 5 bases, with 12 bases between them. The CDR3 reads CASCGTSETQYF. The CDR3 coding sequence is TGTGCCAGCTGCGGGACCTCGGAGACCCAGTACTTC.

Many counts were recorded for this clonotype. CDR3 in amino acids: CSAQRRTASETQYF. The CDR3 DNA follows: TGCAGTGCCCAAAGGCGGACAGCTAGCGAGACCCAGTACTTC. The chain couples TRBV20-1 to TRBJ2-5; a weak D match, TRBD1 (6 bases). CDR3 length: 14 amino acids. Germline CDR1 is DFQATT and CDR2 is SNEGSKA (reference sequence). V gave up 6 bases and J gave up 5 bases, with 19 bases separating them.

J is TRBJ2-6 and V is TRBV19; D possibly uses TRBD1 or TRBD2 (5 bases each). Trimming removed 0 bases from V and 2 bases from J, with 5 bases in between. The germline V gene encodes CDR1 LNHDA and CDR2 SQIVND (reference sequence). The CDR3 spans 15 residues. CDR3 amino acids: CASSIEGPGANVLTF. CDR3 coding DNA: TGTGCCAGTAGTATAGAGGGACCTGGGGCCAACGTCCTGACTTTC.

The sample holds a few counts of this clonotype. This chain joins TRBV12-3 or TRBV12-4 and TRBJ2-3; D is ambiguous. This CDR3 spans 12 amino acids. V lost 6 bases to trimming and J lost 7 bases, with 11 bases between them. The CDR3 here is CASSEAVNTQYF. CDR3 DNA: TGTGCCAGCAGCGAAGCCGTAAATACGCAGTATTTT.

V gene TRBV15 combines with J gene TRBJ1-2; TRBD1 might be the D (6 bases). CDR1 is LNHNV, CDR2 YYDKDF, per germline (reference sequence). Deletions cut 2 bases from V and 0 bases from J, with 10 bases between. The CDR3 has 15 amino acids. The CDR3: CATSRSDSPNYGYTF. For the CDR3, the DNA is TGTGCCACCAGCAGATCGGACAGCCCTAACTATGGCTACACCTTC.

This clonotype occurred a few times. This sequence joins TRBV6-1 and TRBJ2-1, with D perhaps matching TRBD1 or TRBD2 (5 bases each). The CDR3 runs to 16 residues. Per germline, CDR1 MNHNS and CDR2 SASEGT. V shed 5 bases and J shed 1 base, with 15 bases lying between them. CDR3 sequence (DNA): TGTGCCAGCAGTCGGTACAGGTCGGGGTCCTACAATGAGCAGTTCTTC. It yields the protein CASSRYRSGSYNEQFF.

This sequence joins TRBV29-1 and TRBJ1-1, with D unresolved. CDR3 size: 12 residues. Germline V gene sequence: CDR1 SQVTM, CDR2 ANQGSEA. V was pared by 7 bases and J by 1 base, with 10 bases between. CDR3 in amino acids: CSATNGNTEAFF. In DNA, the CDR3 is TGCAGCGCCACGAATGGGAACACTGAAGCTTTCTTT.

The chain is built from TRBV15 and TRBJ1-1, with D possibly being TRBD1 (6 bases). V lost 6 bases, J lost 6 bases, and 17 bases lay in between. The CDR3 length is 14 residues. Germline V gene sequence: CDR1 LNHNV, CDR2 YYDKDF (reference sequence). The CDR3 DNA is TGTGCCACCAGTATCAGGGGATTCTATTCTGAAGCTTTCTTT. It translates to CATSIRGFYSEAFF.

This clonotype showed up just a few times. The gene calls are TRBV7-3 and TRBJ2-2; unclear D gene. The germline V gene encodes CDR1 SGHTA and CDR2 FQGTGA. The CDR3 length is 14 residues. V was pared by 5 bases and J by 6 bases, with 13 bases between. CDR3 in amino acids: CASSPRWESGELFF. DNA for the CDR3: TGTGCCAGCAGCCCCCGGTGGGAATCCGGGGAGCTGTTTTTT.

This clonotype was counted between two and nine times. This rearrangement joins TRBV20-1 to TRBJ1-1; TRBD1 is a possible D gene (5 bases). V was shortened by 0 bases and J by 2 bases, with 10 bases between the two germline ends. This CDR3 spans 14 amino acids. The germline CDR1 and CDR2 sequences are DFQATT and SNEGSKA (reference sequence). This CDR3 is CSAREGGLNTEAFF. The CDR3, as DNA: TGCAGTGCTAGAGAGGGGGGTCTAAACACTGAAGCTTTCTTT.

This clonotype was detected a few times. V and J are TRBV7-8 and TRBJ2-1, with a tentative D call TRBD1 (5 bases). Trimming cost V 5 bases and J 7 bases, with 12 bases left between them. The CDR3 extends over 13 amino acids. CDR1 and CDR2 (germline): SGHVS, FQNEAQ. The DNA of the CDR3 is TGTGCCAGCAGCGTGACAGAGCTGAATGAGCAGTTCTTC. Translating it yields CASSVTELNEQFF.

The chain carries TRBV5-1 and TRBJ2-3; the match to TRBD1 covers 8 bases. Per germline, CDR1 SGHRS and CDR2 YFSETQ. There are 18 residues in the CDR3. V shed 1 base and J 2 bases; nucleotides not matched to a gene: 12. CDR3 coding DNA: TGCGCCAGCAGCTTGACAGGACAGGGCCGACGATACACAGATACGCAGTATTTT. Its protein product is CASSLTGQGRRYTDTQYF.

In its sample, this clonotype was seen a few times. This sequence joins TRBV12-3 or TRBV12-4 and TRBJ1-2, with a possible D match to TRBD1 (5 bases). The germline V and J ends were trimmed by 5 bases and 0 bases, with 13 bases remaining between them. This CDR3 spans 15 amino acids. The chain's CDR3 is CASSKSDTSNYGYTF. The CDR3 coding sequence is TGTGCCAGCAGTAAGTCGGACACTTCTAACTATGGCTACACCTTC.

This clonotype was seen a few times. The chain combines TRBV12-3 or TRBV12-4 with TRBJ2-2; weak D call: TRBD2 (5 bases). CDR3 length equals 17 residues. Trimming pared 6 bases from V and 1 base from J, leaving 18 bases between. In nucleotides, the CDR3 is TGTGCCAGCAGCCTTGGACTGAGCCTACAGAACACCGGGGAGCTGTTTTTT. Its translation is CASSLGLSLQNTGELFF.

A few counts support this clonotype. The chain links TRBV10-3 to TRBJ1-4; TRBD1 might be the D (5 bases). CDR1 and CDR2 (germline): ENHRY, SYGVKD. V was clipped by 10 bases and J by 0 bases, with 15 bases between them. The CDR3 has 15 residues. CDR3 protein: CATGAGGSTNEKLFF. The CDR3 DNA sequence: TGTGCCACCGGGGCCGGAGGTTCAACTAATGAAAAACTGTTTTTT.

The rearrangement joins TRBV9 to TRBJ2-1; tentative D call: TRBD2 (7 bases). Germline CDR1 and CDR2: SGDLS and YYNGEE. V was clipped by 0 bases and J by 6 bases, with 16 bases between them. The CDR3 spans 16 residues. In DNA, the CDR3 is TGTGCCAGCAGCGTAGGGGGGGGCTATGAGTTCAATGAGCAGTTCTTC. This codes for CASSVGGGYEFNEQFF.

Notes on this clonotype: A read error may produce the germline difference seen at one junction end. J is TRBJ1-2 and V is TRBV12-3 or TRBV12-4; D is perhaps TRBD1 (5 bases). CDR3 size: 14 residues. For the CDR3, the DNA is TGTGCCAGCAGTTTAAAGACGGGGGTGGATGGCCACACCTTC. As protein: CASSLKTGVDGHTF.